Below are 26 T cell receptor beta chains sequenced from a single sample in a study of response to subunit inactivated influenza vaccine. Via MiXCR, TCRdb re-called the RT-PCR reads, giving one row per CDR3 protein. The repertoire includes hundreds of thousands of distinct CDR3 sequences, more than 15% of them detected once, and 2.5% to 3.5% sits in the top ten. The sequenced sample was CD4+ T cells sorted from PBMCs, obtained less than 30 months after vaccination. Receptor source: a man between 50 and 75 years old who received an inactivated influenza vaccine.

The rearrangement uses TRBV3-1 and TRBJ2-2; 12 nucleotides align to TRBD1. Germline lookup yields CDR1 LGHDT and CDR2 YNNKEL (reference sequence). With 0 bases clipped from V and 8 bases from J, the junction kept 10 bases outside the gene matches. The CDR3 length is 18 residues. The CDR3, as DNA: TGTGCCAGCAGCCAAGATGGGGGACAGGGGGCATGGATGGGGGAGCTGTTTTTT. It specifies CASSQDGGQGAWMGELFF. Full variable domain (missing parts from reference TRBV3-1 and TRBJ2-2): DTAVSQTPKYLVTQMGNDKSIKCEQNLGHDTMYWYKQDSKKFLKIMFSYNNKELIINETVPNRFSPKSPDKAHLNLHINSLELGDSAVYFCASSQDGGQGAWMGELFFGEGSRLTVL.

In this sample, this clonotype turned up a few times. V and J are TRBV5-1 and TRBJ2-5, with 9 bases fitting TRBD2. V gave up 0 bases and J gave up 0 bases; unmatched junction bases: 3. The CDR3 has 16 residues. Germline lookup yields CDR1 SGHRS and CDR2 YFSETQ. Here the CDR3 reads CASSLGASGNQETQYF. CDR3 nucleotides: TGCGCCAGCAGCTTGGGAGCTAGCGGGAACCAAGAGACCCAGTACTTC.

This clonotype has a handful of counts. The chain is built from TRBV20-1 and TRBJ2-7; D not resolved. Germline V gives CDR1 DFQATT, CDR2 SNEGSKA (reference sequence). The CDR3 sequence is 11 residues long. V shed 6 bases and J shed 3 bases, with 9 bases lying between them. CDR3 region: CSALTRYEQYF. In DNA, the CDR3 is TGCAGTGCACTGACCCGCTACGAGCAGTACTTC.

V usage is TRBV20-1 and J usage is TRBJ2-5; TRBD2 matches 12 bases. The germline gives CDR1 DFQATT, CDR2 SNEGSKA (reference sequence). The CDR3 totals 16 residues. The junction had 12 bases not matched to a gene; V was cut back by 5 bases and J by 5 bases. The CDR3, as DNA: TGCAGTGCTGACGGACTAGCGGGAACAACCGGGGAGACCCAGTACTTC. This gives the protein CSADGLAGTTGETQYF.

The chain joins TRBV20-1 to TRBJ1-1; D ambiguous. CDR3 length: 14 residues. CDR1 and CDR2 (germline): DFQATT, SNEGSKA (reference sequence). The germline V and J ends were trimmed by 4 bases and 0 bases, with 12 bases remaining between them. CDR3 protein: CSAKRGGMNTEAFF. The CDR3 coding sequence is TGCAGTGCTAAAAGAGGAGGAATGAACACTGAAGCTTTCTTT.

The rearrangement links TRBV6-1 to TRBJ1-1; TRBD1 matches 7 bases. V shed 8 bases, J shed 1 base, and the junction held 7 bases outside the gene matches. The length of the CDR3 is 14 residues. Germline V CDR1 and CDR2: MNHNS, SASEGT. CDR3 protein: CASRDSLRNTEAFF. CDR3 coding DNA: TGTGCCAGCCGGGACAGCCTACGGAACACTGAAGCTTTCTTT.

This clonotype was counted a few times. The chain recombines TRBV20-1 with TRBJ2-7; no firm D call. This CDR3 spans 11 amino acids. Trimming pared 3 bases from V and 3 bases from J, leaving 6 bases between. In germline, CDR1 is DFQATT, CDR2 SNEGSKA (reference sequence). CDR3 in amino acids: CSASSNYEQYF. For the CDR3, the DNA is TGCAGTGCTAGTTCCAACTACGAGCAGTACTTC.

This sequence joins TRBV20-1 and TRBJ1-2; D perhaps matches TRBD1 (6 bases). The ends were cut back, 3 bases at V and 8 bases at J, with 16 bases in the middle. Per germline, CDR1 DFQATT and CDR2 SNEGSKA (reference sequence). This CDR3 region has 13 residues. CDR3 residues: CSASEPGDFGYTF. As DNA, the CDR3 is TGCAGTGCTAGTGAACCAGGGGATTTCGGCTACACCTTC.

The genes are TRBV3-1 and TRBJ2-2, with D perhaps being TRBD1 or TRBD2 (6 bases each). The CDR3 is 16 amino acids. The germline V and J ends were trimmed by 3 bases and 7 bases, with 18 bases remaining between them. Per germline, CDR1 LGHDT and CDR2 YNNKEL (reference sequence). CDR3 sequence (DNA): TGTGCCAGCAGCCAGCTTTTGGGGGGCTCGGGCGGGGAGCTGTTTTTT. It yields the protein CASSQLLGGSGGELFF.

The gene calls are TRBV12-3 or TRBV12-4 and TRBJ1-4; 7 bases agree with TRBD1. CDR3 length: 14 amino acids. J gave up 5 bases and V 5 bases, and 5 bases lay outside the gene matches. The CDR3 sequence: CASSHRTGNEKLFF. The CDR3 coding sequence is TGTGCCAGCAGTCACCGGACAGGAAATGAAAAACTGTTTTTT.

The sample holds a few counts of this clonotype. The rearrangement uses TRBV10-3 and TRBJ2-5; D gene unclear. V lost 0 bases, J lost 2 bases, and 10 bases lay in between. The CDR3 has 15 amino acids. Germline CDR1 ENHRY, CDR2 SYGVKD. The CDR3 region is CAISESKTSQETQYF. CDR3 in DNA: TGTGCCATCAGTGAGTCGAAGACATCACAAGAGACCCAGTACTTC.

This clonotype was counted a few times. The chain couples TRBV7-9 to TRBJ1-6; 10 bases agree with TRBD1. This CDR3 has 14 amino acids. V trimming: 6 bases; J trimming: 10 bases; junction bases outside the gene matches: 6. From germline, CDR1 is SEHNR and CDR2 FQNEAQ (reference sequence). Here the CDR3 DNA reads TGTGCCAGCAGTTGGACAGGGGGTGCGTCACCCCTCCACTTT. This encodes CASSWTGGASPLHF.

This clonotype was seen ten or more times. The CDR3 reads CASSQNSGGAWEQFF. The CDR3 coding sequence is TGTGCCAGCAGCCAAAATAGCGGGGGGGCGTGGGAGCAGTTCTTC. The J gene is TRBJ2-1, the V gene TRBV11-2; 11 bases fit TRBD2. The CDR3 has 15 residues. Trimming took 5 bases from V and 10 from J; bases not matched to a gene: 10. Germline V gives CDR1 SGHAT, CDR2 FQNNGV.

The chain employs TRBV7-8 and TRBJ2-1; 8 bases align to TRBD2. CDR3 length: 15 amino acids. Trimming removed 4 bases from V and 10 bases from J; junction bases left unmatched: 12. Germline V gives CDR1 SGHVS, CDR2 FQNEAQ. The DNA of the CDR3 is TGTGCCAGCAGCTCAGGCGGAGGACTAGCCCCCGAGCAGTTCTTC. This encodes CASSSGGGLAPEQFF.

This clonotype was observed a handful of times. This sequence joins TRBV6-1 and TRBJ2-1; 9 bases line up with TRBD1. The CDR3 loop spans 16 amino acids. The V segment lost 5 bases and the J segment 9 bases; nucleotides outside the gene matches: 14. The V gene's germline CDR1 is MNHNS and CDR2 SASEGT. The CDR3 sequence is CASSPIGLDRGREQFF. The CDR3 DNA sequence: TGTGCCAGCAGTCCGATAGGGTTGGACAGGGGCCGTGAGCAGTTCTTC.

This rearrangement joins TRBV24-1 to TRBJ2-7; a weak D match, TRBD1 (5 bases). V lost 3 bases to trimming and J lost 3 bases, with 11 bases between them. The CDR3 length is 14 residues. Germline V gene data show CDR1 as KGHDR and CDR2 as SFDVKD. The CDR3 sequence: CATSDALTGYEQYF. Written as DNA, the CDR3 is TGTGCCACCAGTGATGCCCTTACAGGCTACGAGCAGTACTTC.

A few counts support this clonotype. The V and J genes are TRBV4-3 and TRBJ1-6; D call uncertain. With 0 bases removed from V and 4 bases from J, the gap between germline ends came to 10 bases. Germline CDR1 reads LGHNA; CDR2 reads YSLEER. The CDR3 sequence is 16 residues long. The CDR3, as DNA: TGCGCCAGCAGCCAAGATTGGGAGCCTTATAATTCACCCCTCCACTTT. This translates into CASSQDWEPYNSPLHF.

This clonotype has only a few counts. The chain uses TRBV3-1 and TRBJ2-1, with unresolved D. The CDR3 runs to 12 residues. The V and J ends lost 1 base and 8 bases respectively, with 6 bases between them. CDR1 is LGHDT, CDR2 YNNKEL, per germline (reference sequence). The CDR3 coding sequence is TGTGCCAGCAGCCAAGCCAGATATGAGCAGTTCTTC. Translating it yields CASSQARYEQFF.

The chain carries TRBV12-3 or TRBV12-4 and TRBJ2-5; perhaps TRBD2 as D (6 bases). The V end lost 7 bases, the J end lost 5 bases, and 14 bases lay between the germline ends. The CDR3 totals 13 residues. The CDR3 reads CASTLAGRETQYF. The CDR3 nucleotides read TGTGCCAGCACCCTCGCGGGGCGGGAGACCCAGTACTTC.

V and J are TRBV14 and TRBJ2-1; D is unresolved. Trimming took off 2 bases at V and 6 bases at J, with 14 bases between the two ends. Germline CDR1 is SGHDN and CDR2 is FVKESK. This CDR3 is 15 amino acids long. The CDR3 DNA is TGTGCCAGCAGCCAATCTCAGCGAATGGGCAATGAGCAGTTCTTC. Protein sequence: CASSQSQRMGNEQFF. Full variable domain (remainder filled in from reference TRBV14 and TRBJ2-1): EAGVTQFPSHSVIEKGQTVTLRCDPISGHDNLYWYRRVMGKEIKFLLHFVKESKQDESGMPNNRFLAERTGGTYSTLKVQPAELEDSGVYFCASSQSQRMGNEQFFGPGTRLTVL.

This chain connects TRBV25-1 to TRBJ1-1; D remains ambiguous. Germline V CDR1 and CDR2: MGHDK, SYGVNS. The CDR3 loop spans 14 amino acids. Trimming removed 2 bases at V and 1 base at J, with 8 bases between. CDR3 amino acids: CASSETTRNTEAFF. CDR3 coding DNA: TGTGCCAGCAGTGAAACAACACGGAACACTGAAGCTTTCTTT.

The table lists this clonotype with a few counts. The J gene is TRBJ2-3, the V gene TRBV5-8; D is undetermined. Between the trimmed V and J ends, which lost 4 bases and 4 bases, there was a span of 13 bases. Germline V gene data show CDR1 as SGHTS and CDR2 as YDEGEE. CDR3 size: 14 residues. The DNA of the CDR3 is TGTGCCAGCAGCCAGAGGTGGATCCCAGATACGCAGTATTTT. This translates into CASSQRWIPDTQYF.

The chain links TRBV5-6 to TRBJ2-3; 7 positions match TRBD1. Unmatched junction bases numbered 3, after V lost 5 bases and J lost 3 bases. Germline CDR1 and CDR2: SGHDT and YYEEEE. The CDR3 has 13 amino acids. CDR3 DNA: TGTGCCAGCAGGGGCAGGGGGACAGATACGCAGTATTTT. Translated: CASRGRGTDTQYF. Supplemented by reference TRBV5-6 and TRBJ2-3, the full variable domain reads DAGVTQSPTHLIKTRGQQVTLRCSPKSGHDTVSWYQQALGQGPQFIFQYYEEEERQRGNFPDRFSGHQFPNYSSELNVNALLLGDSALYLCASRGRGTDTQYFGPGTRLTVL.

The chain uses TRBV20-1 and TRBJ1-1, with D perhaps TRBD1 (6 bases). Trimming cost V 8 bases and J 6 bases, with 16 bases left between them. The CDR3 extends over 12 amino acids. Germline V gives CDR1 DFQATT, CDR2 SNEGSKA (reference sequence). The CDR3 DNA reads TGCAGTCCCGAGGGGGATGGGCCTGAAGCTTTCTTT. Protein: CSPEGDGPEAFF.

A word on this clonotype: The missing conserved phenylalanine or tryptophan at the end of this CDR3 makes a read error likely. The chain has TRBV10-3 and TRBJ2-5, with D perhaps matching TRBD1 (6 bases). Germline loops: CDR1 ENHRY, CDR2 SYGVKD. This CDR3 has 15 amino acids. V lost 4 bases and J lost 0, with 12 bases in between. In DNA, the CDR3 is TGTGCCATCAGTGGTGGACAGCTGTACCAAGAGACCCAGTACTCC. Translation: CAISGGQLYQETQYS.

This clonotype was counted only a few times. V usage is TRBV9 and J usage is TRBJ2-1; possible D gene TRBD1, 6 bases. The CDR3 is made up of 20 amino acids. CDR1 SGDLS and CDR2 YYNGEE come from the germline V gene. With 3 bases removed from V and 0 bases from J, the gap between germline ends came to 25 bases. Here the CDR3 DNA reads TGTGCCAGCAGCGGAAGACTTAGCTTACAGGGTGGGAGCTCCTACAATGAGCAGTTCTTC. As protein: CASSGRLSLQGGSSYNEQFF. Using reference TRBV9 and TRBJ2-1 for the parts outside the CDR3, the full variable domain is DSGVTQTPKHLITATGQRVTLRCSPRSGDLSVYWYQQSLDQGLQFLIQYYNGEERAKGNILERFSAQQFPDLHSELNLSSLELGDSALYFCASSGRLSLQGGSSYNEQFFGPGTRLTVL.